The 17 T cell receptor beta chains presented below share a single source sample, sequenced in a study of T cell responses to AZD1222 COVID-19 vaccine. Clones were sequenced by immunoSEQ multiplex PCR, and TCRdb holds only the in-frame ones, with some missing. The sample carries some 110,000 clones, more than 75% recorded once. The sequencing used peripheral blood, collected 28 days after the second AZD1222 dose. These receptors originate from an adult who received the AZD1222 COVID-19 vaccine.

The chain recombines TRBV6-5 with TRBJ2-2; no clear D gene. V was clipped by 7 bases and J by 1 base, with 4 bases between them. Germline values: CDR1 MNHEY, CDR2 SVGAGI. The CDR3 totals 12 residues. CDR3 in DNA: TGTGCCAGCACCCGGAACACCGGGGAGCTGTTTTTT. This encodes CASTRNTGELFF.

This chain uses TRBV5-1 with TRBJ2-7; no clear D. The V and J ends lost 4 bases and 0 bases respectively, with 14 bases between them. Looked up from germline, CDR1 is SGHRS and CDR2 is YFSETQ. CDR3 length equals 15 residues. CDR3 DNA: TGCGCCAGCAGCCAGGTCGCAGGAATCTCCTACGAGCAGTACTTC. It yields the protein CASSQVAGISYEQYF.

The chain has TRBV29-1 and TRBJ2-5; TRBD1 matches at 8 bases. Trimming cost V 7 bases and J 5 bases; bases outside gene matches: 9. CDR1 is SQVTM, CDR2 ANQGSEA, per germline. The CDR3 is made up of 13 amino acids. CDR3 sequence: CSAEDRAVETQYF. CDR3 nucleotide sequence: TGCAGCGCCGAGGACAGGGCGGTTGAGACCCAGTACTTC.

The CDR3 DNA follows: TGTGCCAGCAGATCCCTTGGGGTGAACACTGAAGCTTTCTTT. Its translation: CASRSLGVNTEAFF. The chain links TRBV25-1 to TRBJ1-1; no reliable D call. CDR1 is MGHDK and CDR2 is SYGVNS in the germline V gene. This CDR3 has 14 residues. V was cut by 6 bases and J by 0 bases, with 11 bases left in between.

V is TRBV28 and J is TRBJ1-6; 8 nucleotides line up with TRBD1. V was clipped by 1 base and J by 2 bases; unmatched bases: 7. CDR1 and CDR2 from the germline V gene are MDHEN and SYDVKM. The CDR3 spans 18 residues. The CDR3: CASSLSGQGGTYNSPLHF. CDR3 DNA sequence: TGTGCCAGCAGTTTATCCGGACAGGGCGGTACCTATAATTCACCCCTCCACTTT.

The chain uses TRBV9 and TRBJ1-1, with TRBD1 as a possible D gene (5 bases). With 3 bases removed from V and 1 base from J, the gap between germline ends came to 10 bases. Germline V gene sequence: CDR1 SGDLS, CDR2 YYNGEE. The CDR3 is made up of 14 amino acids. In DNA, the CDR3 is TGTGCCAGCAGCGCCCCGACAGAGAACACTGAAGCTTTCTTT. This gives the protein CASSAPTENTEAFF.

The gene calls are TRBV19 and TRBJ2-1, with no clear D. This CDR3 is 14 amino acids long. CDR1 and CDR2 (germline): LNHDA, SQIVND (reference sequence). V gave up 7 bases and J gave up 0 bases, with 10 bases separating them. CDR3 DNA sequence: TGTGCCAGTAACCCAGGAAGCTCCTACAATGAGCAGTTCTTC. This translates into CASNPGSSYNEQFF.

The rearrangement uses TRBV6-2 or TRBV6-3 and TRBJ2-7; 9 bases agree with TRBD2. The CDR3 has 15 residues. V trimming: 3 bases; J trimming: 8 bases; junction bases outside the gene matches: 11. Germline V gives CDR1 MNHEY, CDR2 SVGEGT. CDR3 DNA: TGTGCCAGCAGTTATTGGTCTAGCGGGGCCCTCAAGCAGTACTTC. It specifies CASSYWSSGALKQYF.

This rearrangement joins TRBV7-8 to TRBJ2-5, with TRBD2 matching over 12 bases. Germline assignment: CDR1 SGHVS and CDR2 FQNEAQ. This CDR3 has 15 amino acids. With V trimmed by 4 bases and J by 3 bases, 3 bases remained unmatched. The CDR3 reads CASSWTSGVEETQYF. For the CDR3, the DNA is TGTGCCAGCAGCTGGACTAGCGGGGTTGAAGAGACCCAGTACTTC.

The chain is built from TRBV7-2 and TRBJ1-2; 8 bases are shared with TRBD1. This CDR3 has 14 amino acids. The V and J ends lost 1 base and 5 bases, in that order; junction bases with no gene match: 3. Germline CDR1 and CDR2: SGHTA and FQGNSA. The CDR3 DNA is TGTGCCAGCAGCTTAGGTGGGACAGGTTATGGCTACACCTTC. This codes for CASSLGGTGYGYTF. Variable domain in full (rest from reference TRBV7-2 and TRBJ1-2): GAGVSQSPSNKVTEKGKDVELRCDPISGHTALYWYRQSLGQGLEFLIYFQGNSAPDKSGLPSDRFSAERTGGSVSTLTIQRTQQEDSAVYLCASSLGGTGYGYTFGSGTRLTVV.

CDR3 loop: CASSVDGSYNSPLHF. CDR3 sequence (DNA): TGTGCCAGCAGCGTCGACGGATCCTATAATTCACCCCTCCACTTT. The rearrangement links TRBV9 to TRBJ1-6; the D is unclear. CDR1 is SGDLS and CDR2 is YYNGEE in the germline V gene. Trimming left V 2 bases short and J 1 base short, with 7 bases between. The CDR3 has 15 amino acids.

This clone was counted a few times. This sequence joins TRBV7-9 and TRBJ2-7; D might be TRBD2 (6 bases). The CDR3 totals 14 residues. Per germline, CDR1 SEHNR and CDR2 FQNEAQ (reference sequence). V lost 1 base and J lost 4, with 11 bases in between. The CDR3 DNA follows: TGTGCCAGCAGCTTAGAAGGTAGCGGATACGAGCAGTACTTC. Protein: CASSLEGSGYEQYF.

The V gene is TRBV27, the J gene TRBJ1-5, with D perhaps matching TRBD1 (6 bases). CDR1 is MNHEY, CDR2 SMNVEV, per germline (reference sequence). Trimming left V 2 bases short and J 3 bases short, with 8 bases between. The CDR3 runs to 14 residues. The CDR3 DNA reads as TGTGCCAGCAGTTTACGGGGGCCCAATCAGCCCCAGCATTTT. Translation gives CASSLRGPNQPQHF.

The rearrangement uses TRBV27 and TRBJ1-5, with D possibly matching TRBD1 (5 bases). V was clipped by 8 bases and J by 3 bases, with 14 bases between them. This CDR3 region has 14 residues. Germline-derived CDR1 and CDR2 are MNHEY and SMNVEV (reference sequence). The CDR3, as DNA: TGTGCCAGCCGGGGACGGATCAACAATCAGCCCCAGCATTTT. The encoded protein is CASRGRINNQPQHF.

The J gene is TRBJ1-4, the V gene TRBV9, with unresolved D. V lost 2 bases, J lost 0 bases, and 5 bases lay in between. The CDR3 sequence is 14 residues long. Germline loops: CDR1 SGDLS, CDR2 YYNGEE. CDR3: CASSVGPTNEKLFF. The CDR3 DNA sequence: TGTGCCAGCAGCGTGGGCCCAACTAATGAAAAACTGTTTTTT.

The V gene is TRBV5-1, the J gene TRBJ1-6; D gene ambiguous. V was trimmed by 4 bases and J by 5 bases, leaving 13 bases between them. The CDR3 covers 15 residues. The germline V gene has CDR1 SGHRS and CDR2 YFSETQ. The CDR3 bases are TGCGCCAGCAGCGACCGGACCCAAAATAATTCACCCCTCCACTTT. It is translated as CASSDRTQNNSPLHF.

V gene TRBV28 combines with J gene TRBJ2-5; 7 bases fit TRBD1. The CDR3 totals 13 residues. V shed 8 bases, J shed 1 base, and the junction held 4 bases outside the gene matches. The germline V gene has CDR1 MDHEN and CDR2 SYDVKM. Here the CDR3 DNA reads TGTGCCAGCGGGGGACAGCTCCAAGAGACCCAGTACTTC. Its translation is CASGGQLQETQYF.